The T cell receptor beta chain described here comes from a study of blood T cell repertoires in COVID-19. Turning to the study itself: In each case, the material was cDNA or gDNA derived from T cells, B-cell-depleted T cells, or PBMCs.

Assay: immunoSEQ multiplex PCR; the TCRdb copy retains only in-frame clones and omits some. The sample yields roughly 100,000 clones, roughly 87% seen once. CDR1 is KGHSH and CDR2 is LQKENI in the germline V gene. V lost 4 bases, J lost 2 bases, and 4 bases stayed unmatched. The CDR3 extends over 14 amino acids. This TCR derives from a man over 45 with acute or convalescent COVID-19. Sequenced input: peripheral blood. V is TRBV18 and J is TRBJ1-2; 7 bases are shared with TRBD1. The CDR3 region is CASSRPQGNYGYTF. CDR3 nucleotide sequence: TGTGCCAGCTCACGACCACAGGGGAACTATGGCTACACCTTC.